This passage covers 30 T cell receptor beta chains from one sample sequenced in a study of post-analysis software for immune sequencing data. Study results and limitations: Higher frequency in patients than in controls was seen for roughly five TRBV segments, with TRBV5-6, TRBV5-1 and TRBV20-1 among them.

Their antigens are not known. cDNA libraries of TCR beta carried unique molecular identifiers. TCRdb analysed the PCR reads with MiXCR anew, one entry per CDR3 protein. This sample has over 250,000 distinct CDR3 sequences; 36% occur once, and the top ten carry 4.5% to 5.5%. The source material was blood. The receptors come from a girl aged 5-17 years with multiple sclerosis.

Note on this clonotype: Being one base from a much bigger clone, this may be a read error. The V call is TRBV7-9, the J call TRBJ2-3, with 8 bases lining up with TRBD2. Germline CDR1 and CDR2: SEHNR and FQNEAQ (reference sequence). This CDR3 spans 15 amino acids. The DNA of the CDR3 is TGTGCCAGCAGCGAGAGCGGGAGCGGTGCAGATACGCTGTATTTT. It yields the protein CASSESGSGADTLYF.

The rearrangement links TRBV7-2 to TRBJ2-7, with D perhaps matching TRBD2 (5 bases). In germline, CDR1 is SGHTA, CDR2 FQGNSA. CDR3 length equals 14 residues. The V end lost 5 bases, the J end lost 2 bases, and 13 bases lay between the germline ends. The DNA for the CDR3 is TGTGCCAGCAGCCTGAGGAGGCAGACCTACGAGCAGTACTTC. Translating it yields CASSLRRQTYEQYF.

In this sample, this clonotype turned up a few times. The J gene is TRBJ2-1, the V gene TRBV28, with TRBD1 matching 7 bases. CDR3 size: 15 residues. Germline lookup yields CDR1 MDHEN and CDR2 SYDVKM. V lost 6 bases to trimming and J lost 9 bases; unmatched junction nucleotides: 14. The DNA for the CDR3 is TGTGCCAGCAGCCCGACAGGGTGGGGAAACAGTGAGCAGTTCTTC. It yields the protein CASSPTGWGNSEQFF.

This clonotype was counted ten times or more. The CDR3 bases are TGTGCCAGCAGTTTCCGGGGGTCGGCCTATGGCTACACCTTC. Translation: CASSFRGSAYGYTF. The rearrangement joins TRBV12-3 or TRBV12-4 to TRBJ1-2; D is possibly TRBD1 (5 bases). The CDR3 loop spans 14 amino acids. Trimming left V 3 bases short and J 4 bases short, with 12 bases between.

There are a few counts of this clonotype. The chain couples TRBV5-1 to TRBJ1-1; D is unresolved. V dropped 0 bases and J dropped 2 bases, with 11 bases sitting between them. The CDR3 extends over 15 amino acids. Germline loops: CDR1 SGHRS, CDR2 YFSETQ. CDR3 nucleotides: TGCGCCAGCAGCTTGGCTCCGGGAGGCAACACTGAAGCTTTCTTT. The encoded protein is CASSLAPGGNTEAFF.

In this sample, this clonotype turned up many times. The chain has TRBV5-4 and TRBJ2-4; D assignment may be TRBD1 or TRBD2 (6 bases each). CDR3 length equals 16 residues. Per germline, CDR1 SGHNT and CDR2 YYREEE (reference sequence). V lost 4 bases, J lost 0 bases, and 14 bases lay in between. Here the CDR3 DNA reads TGTGCCAGCAGCGAGGCACGGGGGCCAGCCAAAAACATTCAGTACTTC. Translated, it gives CASSEARGPAKNIQYF.

This clonotype was found many times. The chain joins TRBV21-1 to TRBJ2-5; the table assigns TRBD1, which was not confirmed against the DNA. TRBV21-1 is a pseudogene. This CDR3 is built from 15 residues. For the CDR3, the DNA is TGTGCCCCCGGCCGTGCGGGGACCAATCAAGAGACCCAGTACTTC. Its translation: CAPGRAGTNQETQYF.

This clonotype was picked up many times. V usage is TRBV6-1 and J usage is TRBJ1-1; the D gene is possibly TRBD1 (6 bases). This CDR3 has 15 amino acids. Trimming took 7 bases from V and 0 from J, leaving 15 bases between them. CDR1 is MNHNS and CDR2 is SASEGT in the germline V gene. The CDR3 DNA sequence: TGTGCCAGCATCGGCAGGGGCAATATGAACACTGAAGCTTTCTTT. It codes for CASIGRGNMNTEAFF.

This sequence joins TRBV5-1 and TRBJ1-2; 9 bases fit TRBD1. The V and J ends lost 3 bases and 9 bases, in that order; junction bases with no gene match: 6. The CDR3 is made up of 13 amino acids. CDR1 and CDR2 from the germline V gene are SGHRS and YFSETQ. The CDR3 region is CASSWDRASRYTF. The DNA for the CDR3 is TGCGCCAGCAGCTGGGACAGGGCATCCCGCTACACCTTC.

The rearrangement links TRBV5-1 to TRBJ2-6; 9 bases are shared with TRBD1. Trimming took 4 bases from V and 2 from J; bases not matched to a gene: 10. This CDR3 has 18 amino acids. Germline lookup yields CDR1 SGHRS and CDR2 YFSETQ. CDR3 sequence reads: CASSLTTGTGPGANVLTF. CDR3 coding DNA: TGCGCCAGCAGCCTGACAACCGGGACAGGGCCTGGGGCCAACGTCCTGACTTTC. The full variable domain, in which reference TRBV5-1 and TRBJ2-6 provide the parts outside the CDR3, is KAGVTQTPRYLIKTRGQQVTLSCSPISGHRSVSWYQQTPGQGLQFLFEYFSETQRNKGNFPGRFSGRQFSNSRSEMNVSTLELGDSALYLCASSLTTGTGPGANVLTFGAGSRLTVL.

This clonotype was counted many times. This sequence joins TRBV20-1 and TRBJ1-1; tentatively, D is TRBD1 (5 bases). The CDR3 totals 13 residues. CDR1 DFQATT and CDR2 SNEGSKA come from the germline V gene (reference sequence). V gave up 4 bases and J gave up 2 bases, with 11 bases separating them. CDR3 protein: CSANWDGNTEAFF. The CDR3 nucleotides read TGCAGTGCTAACTGGGACGGAAACACTGAAGCTTTCTTT.

This clonotype was counted many times. The V and J genes are TRBV12-3 or TRBV12-4 and TRBJ2-3, with D hard to call. The V end lost 7 bases, the J end lost 5 bases, and 16 bases lay between the germline ends. The CDR3 totals 14 residues. The DNA for the CDR3 is TGTGCCAGCACCCAGGCCATCGCGAGAGATACGCAGTATTTT. It is translated as CASTQAIARDTQYF.

This clonotype occurred a few times. This chain joins TRBV5-1 and TRBJ2-3; 9 nucleotides line up with TRBD2. Germline-derived CDR1 and CDR2 are SGHRS and YFSETQ. The CDR3 has 20 amino acids. V lost 0 bases, J lost 5 bases, and 19 bases stayed unmatched. The CDR3 loop reads CASSLAASGNMTLIRDTQYF. The CDR3 coding sequence is TGCGCCAGCAGCTTGGCCGCTAGCGGGAACATGACTCTCATTAGAGATACGCAGTATTTT.

This clonotype showed up many times. DNA of the CDR3: TGCGCCAGCAGCTTAGAACTAGCGGGGTTTTACAATGAGCAGTTCTTC. Translated, it gives CASSLELAGFYNEQFF. J is TRBJ2-1 and V is TRBV5-1; 10 positions agree with TRBD2. Germline V gene sequence: CDR1 SGHRS, CDR2 YFSETQ. CDR3 length equals 16 residues. V lost 2 bases and J lost 4; bases outside the gene matches: 6.

This clonotype was picked up many times. This chain links TRBV7-2 with TRBJ2-1; 12 nucleotides match TRBD2. Germline V gene data show CDR1 as SGHTA and CDR2 as FQGNSA. The CDR3 spans 15 residues. Germline trimming cut 2 bases from V and 7 bases from J; bases unmatched to any gene: 3. The CDR3 DNA sequence: TGTGCCAGCAGCTTACTAGCGGGGGGGCAAAATGAGCAGTTCTTC. Protein product: CASSLLAGGQNEQFF.

V usage is TRBV5-4 and J usage is TRBJ2-7; D gene ambiguous. CDR3 length: 14 residues. Germline lookup yields CDR1 SGHNT and CDR2 YYREEE (reference sequence). V was trimmed by 4 bases and J by 3 bases, leaving 14 bases between them. Here the CDR3 reads CASSGEPGDYEQYF. In DNA form, the CDR3 reads TGTGCCAGCAGCGGGGAACCAGGAGACTACGAGCAGTACTTC.

The chain carries TRBV5-1 and TRBJ1-4; D unresolved. V was shortened by 1 base and J by 5 bases, with 12 bases between the two germline ends. Per the germline V gene, CDR1 is SGHRS and CDR2 is YFSETQ. The CDR3 spans 15 residues. The CDR3 DNA follows: TGCGCCAGCAGCTTGAGTGTTCCGGGGAATGAAAAACTGTTTTTT. Translation gives CASSLSVPGNEKLFF.

The chain joins TRBV10-3 to TRBJ1-2; 7 nucleotides agree with TRBD1. CDR1 is ENHRY, CDR2 SYGVKD, per germline. The CDR3 is made up of 16 amino acids. With V trimmed by 0 bases and J by 0 bases, 4 bases remained unmatched. The CDR3 reads CAISESSDRTNYGYTF. The CDR3 region has the DNA TGTGCCATCAGTGAGTCCTCGGACAGGACTAACTATGGCTACACCTTC.

The chain recombines TRBV5-8 with TRBJ2-1; D gene unclear. Per the germline V gene, CDR1 is SGHTS and CDR2 is YDEGEE. The CDR3 runs to 14 residues. Between the trimmed V and J ends, which lost 4 bases and 4 bases, there was a span of 12 bases. CDR3 region: CASSREGTYNEQFF. The CDR3, as DNA: TGTGCCAGCAGCCGCGAAGGTACTTACAATGAGCAGTTCTTC.

The DNA of the CDR3 is TGTGCCAGCAGCTTGGTCCCTACGAACACCGGGGAGCTGTTTTTT. The encoded protein is CASSLVPTNTGELFF. The chain joins TRBV5-6 to TRBJ2-2; no reliable D call. The CDR3 is 15 amino acids. The germline CDR1 and CDR2 sequences are SGHDT and YYEEEE. Trimming removed 0 bases at V and 0 bases at J, with 6 bases between.

This clonotype was picked up a small number of times. The chain employs TRBV27 and TRBJ1-2; a weak D match, TRBD1 (5 bases). The ends were cut back, 2 bases at V and 8 bases at J, with 24 bases in the middle. CDR3 length: 17 amino acids. Germline CDR1 MNHEY, CDR2 SMNVEV (reference sequence). The CDR3 region has the DNA TGTGCCAGCAGTTTAATCCGAATCCGGGACTCGACCTCAGGCTACACCTTC. Protein product: CASSLIRIRDSTSGYTF.

The rearrangement uses TRBV18 and TRBJ2-1; D is uncertain. The CDR3 length is 14 residues. V lost 6 bases and J lost 8, with 17 bases in between. Germline V gene data show CDR1 as KGHSH and CDR2 as LQKENI. This CDR3 is CASSPFGPPDEQFF. DNA for the CDR3: TGTGCCAGCTCGCCTTTCGGGCCCCCGGATGAGCAGTTCTTC.

This chain uses TRBV25-1 with TRBJ1-3, with unresolved D. Germline V CDR1 and CDR2: MGHDK, SYGVNS. V dropped 5 bases and J dropped 3 bases, with 8 bases sitting between them. CDR3 length: 13 amino acids. The CDR3 bases are TGTGCCAGCAGTCCCACAGATGGAAACACCATATATTTT. It is translated as CASSPTDGNTIYF.

This clonotype was recorded many times. The genes are TRBV2 and TRBJ2-7; D possibly corresponds to TRBD2 (6 bases). Germline V CDR1 and CDR2: SNHLY, FYNNEI. CDR3 length equals 13 residues. V gave up 7 bases and J gave up 4 bases, with 14 bases separating them. The CDR3 loop reads CASIRRGEYEQYF. The CDR3 bases are TGTGCCAGCATTAGGCGGGGAGAGTACGAGCAGTACTTC.

The chain couples TRBV10-3 to TRBJ2-5, with TRBD1 as a possible D gene (5 bases). The CDR3 is made up of 12 amino acids. Between the trimmed V and J ends, which lost 7 bases and 2 bases, there was a span of 8 bases. Germline CDR1 reads ENHRY; CDR2 reads SYGVKD. In DNA, the CDR3 is TGTGCCATCACAGGGTTACAAGAGACCCAGTACTTC. Translation gives CAITGLQETQYF.

This clonotype was counted between two and nine times. Possible read error: a much larger clone is one base away. The chain is built from TRBV15 and TRBJ2-1, with D tentatively TRBD2 (6 bases). V was shortened by 11 bases and J by 0 bases, with 14 bases between the two germline ends. The CDR3 has 14 residues. Germline assignment: CDR1 LNHNV and CDR2 YYDKDF (reference sequence). The CDR3 DNA reads TGTGCCTCCTCAGGAGCGGGCTCCTACAATGAGCAGTTCTTC. Its protein product is CASSGAGSYNEQFF. The variable domain in full, completed from reference TRBV15 and TRBJ2-1, reads DAMVIQNPRYQVTQFGKPVTLSCSQTLNHNVMYWYQQKSSQAPKLLFHYYDKDFNNEADTPDNFQSRRPNTSFCFLDIRSPGLGDTAMYLCASSGAGSYNEQFFGPGTRLTVL.

This clonotype was seen at least ten times. The J gene is TRBJ1-2, the V gene TRBV27; possible D gene TRBD1, 5 bases. Germline CDR1 reads MNHEY; CDR2 reads SMNVEV (reference sequence). V lost 0 bases, J lost 4 bases, and 12 bases lay in between. This CDR3 contains 15 residues. In DNA, the CDR3 is TGTGCCAGCAGTTTATCGAAAGGGGCCCCCTATGGCTACACCTTC. Translated, it gives CASSLSKGAPYGYTF.

In its sample, this clonotype was seen many times. The V and J genes are TRBV30 and TRBJ2-1, with 13 bases lining up with TRBD2. The V and J ends lost 0 bases and 8 bases, in that order; junction bases with no gene match: 4. The CDR3 covers 15 residues. Germline loops: CDR1 GTSNPN, CDR2 SVGIG (reference sequence). The CDR3 DNA reads as TGTGCCTGGAGTGTAGGGACTAGCGGGAAGGATGAGCAGTTCTTC. As protein: CAWSVGTSGKDEQFF.

The chain combines TRBV29-1 with TRBJ1-2; D gene unclear. This CDR3 spans 12 amino acids. The germline gives CDR1 SQVTM, CDR2 ANQGSEA. The ends were cut back, 3 bases at V and 0 bases at J, with 5 bases in the middle. CDR3 loop: CSVDTPNYGYTF. The CDR3, as DNA: TGCAGCGTTGATACCCCTAACTATGGCTACACCTTC.

This clonotype occurred many times. The V and J genes are TRBV18 and TRBJ1-1; D gene ambiguous. The CDR3 consists of 13 residues. Trimming pared 6 bases from V and 1 base from J, leaving 9 bases between. Germline loops: CDR1 KGHSH, CDR2 LQKENI. CDR3 sequence reads: CASSSTQNTEAFF. As DNA, the CDR3 is TGTGCCAGCTCCTCAACACAGAACACTGAAGCTTTCTTT.